This TCR beta chain was retrieved from a study of T cells in Graves' hyperthyroidism and ophthalmopathy. RNA transcripts yielded amplified TCR beta CDR3 regions. First-round RT-PCR of the TCR CDR3 relied on the HTBI primer set. TCRdb recomputed calls from the multiplex PCR reads with MiXCR, one row per CDR3 protein. The table records around 530,000 distinct CDR3 sequences, more than 15% of them present only once. The source material was blood. The TCR comes from a woman younger than 30 with Graves' ophthalmopathy.

As DNA, the CDR3 is TGTGCCAGCAGCCGGACGGAGTCCTACAATGAGCAGTTCTTC. Its translation: CASSRTESYNEQFF. This sequence joins TRBV7-9 and TRBJ2-1; no clear D gene. Germline CDR1 is SEHNR and CDR2 is FQNEAQ (reference sequence). V was pared by 5 bases and J by 1 base, with 9 bases between. The CDR3 covers 14 residues.